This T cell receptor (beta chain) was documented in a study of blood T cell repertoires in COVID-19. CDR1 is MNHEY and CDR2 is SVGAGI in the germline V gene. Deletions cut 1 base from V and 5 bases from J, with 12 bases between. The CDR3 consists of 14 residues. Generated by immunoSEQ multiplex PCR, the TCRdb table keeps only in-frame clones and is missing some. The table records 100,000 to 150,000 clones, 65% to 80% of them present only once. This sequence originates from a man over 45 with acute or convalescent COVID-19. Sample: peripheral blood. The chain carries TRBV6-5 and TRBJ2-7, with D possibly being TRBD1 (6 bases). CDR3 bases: TGTGCCAGCAGTTACTACGACAGGTTCCACGAGCAGTACTTC. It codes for CASSYYDRFHEQYF.